This T cell receptor (beta chain) was sequenced during a study of CD8 T cells in Susac syndrome. Germline V lookup: CDR1 LGHDT, CDR2 YNNKEL (reference sequence). This CDR3 region has 12 residues. V dropped 0 bases and J dropped 8 bases, with 5 bases sitting between them. Sequencing of TCR beta, carried out with a high-throughput approach, was applied to CD8+ and CD4+ T cells from the blood. TEMRA cells were FACS-enriched, unlike CD8+ and CD4+ T cells, which were negatively isolated. Reverse transcription of about 0.45 to 1 ug RNA used random hexamers. In TCRdb, the immunoSEQ multiplex PCR reads were re-called with MiXCR into one record per CDR3 protein. The repertoire has a few hundred thousand distinct CDR3 sequences, 95% of them found once; the top ten carry just over 0.08%.

This sequence joins TRBV3-1 and TRBJ2-4; D not resolved. Sequencing was performed on CD4+ T cells from PBMCs. The receptor was isolated from a human donor with multiple sclerosis. CDR3 amino acids: CASSQDGDIQYF. The CDR3 nucleotides read TGTGCCAGCAGCCAAGATGGAGACATTCAGTACTTC.